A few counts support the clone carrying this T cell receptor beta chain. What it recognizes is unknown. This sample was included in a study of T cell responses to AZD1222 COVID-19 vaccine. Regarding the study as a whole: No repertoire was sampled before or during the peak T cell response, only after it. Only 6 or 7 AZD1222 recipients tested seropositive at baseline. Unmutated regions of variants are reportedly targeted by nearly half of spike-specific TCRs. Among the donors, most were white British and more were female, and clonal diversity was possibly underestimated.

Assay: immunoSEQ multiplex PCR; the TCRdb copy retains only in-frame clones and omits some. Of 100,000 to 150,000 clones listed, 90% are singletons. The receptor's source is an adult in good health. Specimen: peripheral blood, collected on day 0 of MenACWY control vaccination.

The CDR3 DNA reads TGTGCCAGCAGTCAGGACAGGGACAATCAGCCCCAGCATTTT. Protein product: CASSQDRDNQPQHF. This chain uses TRBV6-5 with TRBJ1-5; 8 bases map to TRBD1. Germline values: CDR1 MNHEY, CDR2 SVGAGI. The junction had 3 bases not matched to a gene; V was cut back by 5 bases and J by 3 bases. The CDR3 loop spans 14 amino acids.